The 4 T cell receptor beta chains presented below share a single source sample, sequenced in a study of shared clonotypes between healthy human individuals. CD8 cells classed as naive were CD45RO-negative and positively selected for CCR7, excluding terminally differentiated effector memory CD45RA+ cells. Assay used: immunoSEQ multiplex PCR; TCRdb lists only in-frame clones, some missing. Of roughly 2.1 million clones listed, roughly 91% were seen once; the top ten hold under 2%. The sample taken for sequencing was naive CD8+ T cells from PBMCs. These receptors were taken from a man aged 18 to 30 in good health. Some clones in this sample may be carry-over from other donors' samples.

The genes are TRBV9 and TRBJ2-2; 7 bases are shared with TRBD2. The V and J ends lost 0 bases and 3 bases, in that order; junction bases with no gene match: 5. Germline V gene lookup returns CDR1 SGDLS and CDR2 YYNGEE. This CDR3 spans 16 amino acids. The CDR3 protein is CASSVGASGHTGELFF. CDR3 DNA sequence: TGTGCCAGCAGCGTAGGGGCTAGCGGCCACACCGGGGAGCTGTTTTTT.

This chain uses TRBV19 with TRBJ1-1; the D gene is possibly TRBD1 (6 bases). The germline V gene encodes CDR1 LNHDA and CDR2 SQIVND (reference sequence). V shed 3 bases and J shed 0 bases, with 11 bases lying between them. The CDR3 is 15 amino acids. CDR3 protein: CASSIRGELNTEAFF. CDR3 DNA sequence: TGTGCCAGTAGTATTAGGGGGGAGTTGAACACTGAAGCTTTCTTT.

This chain uses TRBV6-4 with TRBJ1-1; the D gene is possibly TRBD1 (6 bases). Germline CDR1 is MRHNA and CDR2 is SNTAGT. V was clipped by 2 bases and J by 7 bases, with 11 bases between them. The CDR3 spans 13 residues. This CDR3 is CASSDLRGGEAFF. The CDR3 coding sequence is TGTGCCAGCAGTGACCTAAGGGGGGGTGAAGCTTTCTTT.

The V and J genes are TRBV6-5 and TRBJ2-2; D perhaps matches TRBD1 (5 bases). The CDR3 sequence is 15 residues long. Germline values: CDR1 MNHEY, CDR2 SVGAGI. Deletions cut 0 bases from V and 7 bases from J, with 12 bases between. CDR3 residues: CASSYSGLTNGELFF. The CDR3 nucleotides are TGTGCCAGCAGTTACTCGGGGCTGACAAACGGGGAGCTGTTTTTT.